These 10 T cell receptor beta chains were sequenced from one sample in a study of PD-L1 blockade in urothelial cancer. Measured with immunoSEQ multiplex PCR; TCRdb has only the in-frame clones, and not every one. The table shows about 82,000 clones, with 90% occurring only once. The specimen comprised PBMCs, sampled around atezolizumab (anti-PD-L1) treatment. The receptors were sampled from a man in his sixties with urothelial cancer.

This clone was picked up one time. This chain uses TRBV9 with TRBJ2-5, with TRBD2 matching over 11 bases. From germline, CDR1 is SGDLS and CDR2 YYNGEE. This CDR3 has 14 amino acids. Germline trimming cut 3 bases from V and 6 bases from J; bases unmatched to any gene: 4. The CDR3 sequence is CASSDSGGAKTQYF. The CDR3 region has the DNA TGTGCCAGCAGCGATAGCGGGGGGGCAAAGACCCAGTACTTC.

This clone was observed a handful of times. The chain is built from TRBV5-1 and TRBJ1-1; D not certain. The CDR3 has 12 amino acids. V was shortened by 4 bases and J by 2 bases, with 6 bases between the two germline ends. CDR1 is SGHRS, CDR2 YFSETQ, per germline. The CDR3 protein is CASSQVNTEAFF. As DNA, the CDR3 is TGCGCCAGCAGCCAGGTTAACACTGAAGCTTTCTTT.

V and J are TRBV5-4 and TRBJ1-4; 9 bases are shared with TRBD1. Germline V gene lookup returns CDR1 SGHNT and CDR2 YYREEE (reference sequence). This CDR3 spans 16 amino acids. The J segment lost 8 bases and the V segment lost 0 bases, leaving 8 bases of the junction unmatched. CDR3 sequence reads: CASSLAGGDRDEKLFF. In DNA form, the CDR3 reads TGTGCCAGCAGCTTGGCGGGCGGGGACAGGGACGAAAAACTGTTTTTT.

The V gene is TRBV19, the J gene TRBJ1-3; D not resolved. Trimming removed 3 bases at V and 0 bases at J, with 15 bases between. The germline gives CDR1 LNHDA, CDR2 SQIVND (reference sequence). The CDR3 sequence is 17 residues long. The CDR3 nucleotides read TGTGCCAGTAGTATCGGGTCGCAGACCCTCTCTGGAAACACCATATATTTT. Translating gives CASSIGSQTLSGNTIYF.

The chain uses TRBV18 and TRBJ1-3; the match to TRBD1 covers 7 bases. J lost 3 bases, V lost 3 bases, and 5 bases had no gene match. The CDR3 has 15 amino acids. CDR1 is KGHSH and CDR2 is LQKENI in the germline V gene. Here the CDR3 DNA reads TGTGCCAGCTCACCGAAGCGACAGGGTGGAAACACCATATATTTT. Its protein product is CASSPKRQGGNTIYF. Based on the CDR3 plus reference TRBV18 and TRBJ1-3, the full variable domain is NAGVMQNPRHLVRRRGQEARLRCSPMKGHSHVYWYRQLPEEGLKFMVYLQKENIIDESGMPKERFSAEFPKEGPSILRIQQVVRGDSAAYFCASSPKRQGGNTIYFGEGSWLTVV.

The V call is TRBV5-1, the J call TRBJ1-4, with unresolved D. The CDR3 consists of 14 residues. V was trimmed by 0 bases and J by 8 bases, leaving 11 bases between them. The germline V gene encodes CDR1 SGHRS and CDR2 YFSETQ. CDR3 bases: TGCGCCAGCAGCTTGGACGGAGTTGGGGAAAAACTGTTTTTT. The encoded protein is CASSLDGVGEKLFF. Looking up the rest from reference TRBV5-1 and TRBJ1-4 gives the full variable domain: KAGVTQTPRYLIKTRGQQVTLSCSPISGHRSVSWYQQTPGQGLQFLFEYFSETQRNKGNFPGRFSGRQFSNSRSEMNVSTLELGDSALYLCASSLDGVGEKLFFGSGTQLSVL.

The V call is TRBV12-2, the J call TRBJ1-2; TRBD1 is the table's D call, not checked against the DNA. TRBV12-2 constitutes a pseudogene. The CDR3 spans 20 residues. CDR3 region: CASRFFGTRDRGPGPYGYTF. In DNA, the CDR3 is TGTGCAAGTCGCTTCTTTGGAACTAGAGACAGGGGCCCGGGTCCCTATGGCTACACCTTC.

This clone was seen a single time. The rearrangement uses TRBV6-4 and TRBJ2-1, with TRBD1 matching 7 bases. The V segment lost 0 bases and the J segment 4 bases; nucleotides outside the gene matches: 6. The germline V gene encodes CDR1 MRHNA and CDR2 SNTAGT. The CDR3 totals 16 residues. CDR3 sequence: CASSDSIRDSYNEQFF. In nucleotides, the CDR3 is TGTGCCAGCAGTGACTCGATTCGGGACAGTTACAATGAGCAGTTCTTC.

This chain links TRBV7-2 with TRBJ2-4, with D possibly being TRBD1 (5 bases). The V end lost 5 bases, the J end lost 9 bases, and 11 bases lay between the germline ends. The CDR3 has 12 residues. Germline loops: CDR1 SGHTA, CDR2 FQGNSA. The CDR3 sequence: CASSTQGGIQYF. In DNA, the CDR3 is TGTGCCAGCAGCACCCAGGGTGGCATTCAGTACTTC.

This sequence joins TRBV5-1 and TRBJ2-5; 9 bases map to TRBD2. Losses at the gene ends were 0 bases for V and 4 bases for J; bases not matched to a gene: 19. Germline CDR1 SGHRS, CDR2 YFSETQ. CDR3 length: 20 amino acids. The CDR3 sequence is CASSLDSQRLAGVGIETQYF. Written as DNA, the CDR3 is TGCGCCAGCAGCTTGGATTCACAGAGATTAGCGGGAGTGGGCATAGAGACCCAGTACTTC.